Listed below are T cell receptor beta chains from one sample, sequenced in a study of T-cell reconstitution after alpha-beta-depleted transplantation in children. TCRdb used MiXCR to reprocess the PCR reads, holding one entry per CDR3 protein. The data show about 500,000 distinct CDR3 sequences, approximately 29% seen once. The starting material was PBMCs from the stem cell graft donor, obtained from the stem cell graft. The receptors were sampled from a human donor who donated a stem cell graft to a child with aplastic anemia. Both conserved end residues are part of each CDR3. Each record gives: clone size, V gene, D gene, J gene, CDR3 DNA, CDR3 protein. A D gene is named only where the DNA matches it firmly. A row's size may be missing; if present it is once, few, many or a size class.

NA	TRBV6-5	TRBD2	TRBJ2-3	TGTGCCAGCAGTTACAAACTAGCGGGCACAGATACGCAGTATTTT	CASSYKLAGTDTQYF
many	TRBV9	TRBD2	TRBJ2-3	TGTGCCAGCAGCGTAGTAGCGGGAGGGGGCGATACGCAGTATTTT	CASSVVAGGGDTQYF
few	TRBV27	NA	TRBJ1-4	TGTGCCAGCAGATACGGGTGGGATGAAAAACTGTTTTTT	CASRYGWDEKLFF
NA	TRBV5-4	NA	TRBJ1-2	TGTGCCAGCAGCTTGGTCTACTATAACTATGGCTACACCTTC	CASSLVYYNYGYTF
NA	TRBV12-3/TRBV12-4	NA	TRBJ1-4	TGTGCCAGCAGTCCCGATGGGTTTGGTGAAAAACTGTTTTTT	CASSPDGFGEKLFF
NA	TRBV30	TRBD2	TRBJ2-1	TGTGCCTGGAGCCTGGGACTAACTACTTACAATGAGCAGTTCTTC	CAWSLGLTTYNEQFF
few	TRBV11-2	NA	TRBJ2-1	TGTGCCAGCAGCTTATCTGGTAGAAATGAGCAGTTCTTC	CASSLSGRNEQFF
few	TRBV7-2	NA	TRBJ2-2	TGTGCCAGCAGCTTAGGGGGCAGTCCCGGGGAGCTGTTTTTT	CASSLGGSPGELFF
NA	TRBV12-3/TRBV12-4	NA	TRBJ1-5	TGTGCCAGCAGTTTTCAAAGCAATAGCAATCAGCCCCAGCATTTT	CASSFQSNSNQPQHF
NA	TRBV4-3	TRBD1	TRBJ2-2	TGCGCCAGCAGCCAAGATTTCGCAGGGGGCACCGGGGAGCTGTTTTTT	CASSQDFAGGTGELFF
few	TRBV7-2	NA	TRBJ2-7	TGTGCCAGCAGCGGGGGGGGCGGCCCCTCCTACGAGCAGTACTTC	CASSGGGGPSYEQYF
NA	TRBV12-3/TRBV12-4	TRBD1	TRBJ1-6	TGTGCCAGCAGTTCCCGGACAGGGTTTAATTCACCCCTCCACTTT	CASSSRTGFNSPLHF
NA	TRBV20-1	NA	TRBJ2-6	TGCAGTGCTAGAGGGCCAGGGGACGGGGCCAACGTCCTGACTTTC	CSARGPGDGANVLTF
once	TRBV29-1	TRBD1	TRBJ1-1	TGCAGCCCGACCCAGGGGGACACTGAAGCTTTCTTT	CSPTQGDTEAFF
few	TRBV27	NA	TRBJ1-6	TGTGCCAGCAGCCTGGGGGGGATCGCTTCACCCCTCCACTTT	CASSLGGIASPLHF
NA	TRBV7-9	TRBD2	TRBJ2-1	TGTGCCATCGGGACTAGCGGGAGGCAAAGGCAGTTCTTC	CAIGTSGRQRQFF
NA	TRBV7-2	NA	TRBJ2-3	TGTGCCAGCAGCTTAATTTTACTTACTAGCACAGATACGCAGTATTTT	CASSLILLTSTDTQYF
few	TRBV5-1	TRBD2	TRBJ2-1	TGCGCCAGCAGCTTGGGAGCGGGAGCGTCCAATGAGCAGTTCTTC	CASSLGAGASNEQFF
few	TRBV5-1	TRBD2	TRBJ2-1	TGCGCCAGCAGCTTGGTTAGCGGGAGAGTTAGGAATGAGCAGTTCTTC	CASSLVSGRVRNEQFF
NA	TRBV7-2	TRBD2	TRBJ2-5	TGTGCCAGCAGCTACCTGACTAGCGCACAAGAGACCCAGTACTTC	CASSYLTSAQETQYF
NA	TRBV5-6	TRBD1	TRBJ2-3	TGTGCCAGCCAGGGGGAAGATACGCAGTATTTT	CASQGEDTQYF
NA	TRBV20-1	TRBD2	TRBJ2-1	TGCAGTGCCGGAGGACTAGCGGGACCCAATGAGCAGTTCTTC	CSAGGLAGPNEQFF
few	TRBV7-2	NA	TRBJ2-3	TGTGCCAGCAGCTCCTGGGCCCCACCTACAGATACGCAGTATTTT	CASSSWAPPTDTQYF
NA	TRBV4-3	TRBD1	TRBJ1-2	TGCGCCAGCAGCCATCCGGGACAGGGGGCCTTTTACTATGGCTACACCTTC	CASSHPGQGAFYYGYTF
NA	TRBV7-9	NA	TRBJ1-4	TGTGCCAGCAGCTTAGAATCGGAAGGGGCTAATGAAAAACTGTTTTTT	CASSLESEGANEKLFF
NA	TRBV7-2	NA	TRBJ2-5	TGTGCCAGCAGCTTAAATGGGCTAGGCCGCTTAGAGACCCAGTACTTC	CASSLNGLGRLETQYF
many	TRBV3-1	NA	TRBJ2-3	TGTGCCAGCAGCCACGCCGCTGTAATGGCAGATACGCAGTATTTT	CASSHAAVMADTQYF
few	TRBV5-1	TRBD1	TRBJ1-6	TGCGCCAGCAGCTTTAACGGACAGGGGATTTCACCCCTCCACTTT	CASSFNGQGISPLHF